The present entry profiles one T cell receptor beta chain with its context. Sorted-subset replicate PCRs used 200 ng of genomic DNA. This amount corresponded to approximately 30,000 T cell genomes. This table comes from immunoSEQ multiplex PCR, and its TCRdb copy is limited to in-frame clones, with some not included. The table lists approximately 2.5 million clones, about 92% of them singletons. This CDR3 spans 14 amino acids. V gave up 7 bases and J gave up 0 bases, with 10 bases separating them. Germline-derived CDR1 and CDR2 are MNHNS and SASEGT. The sample comes from a study of shared clonotypes between healthy human individuals.

The clonotype comes from a man aged 18 to 35 in good health. The chain joins TRBV6-1 to TRBJ1-3; D is uncertain. Material: naive CD4+ T cells sorted from blood. Subset specified: CD45RA+ positively selected. In DNA, the CDR3 is TGTGCCAGCATGCAGCACCCCTCTGGAAACACCATATATTTT. This gives the protein CASMQHPSGNTIYF.